This is a list of T cell receptor beta chains from one sample in a study of cytomegalovirus exposure and HLA in healthy donors. TCRdb's table, derived via immunoSEQ multiplex PCR, lists solely in-frame clones and lacks some. The sample contains around 140,000 clones, around nine tenths of which appear only once. The sequenced sample was PBMCs. Receptors originate from a man between 18 and 29 years old in good health and CMV-seropositive. The CDR3 runs from the conserved cysteine through the conserved F or W. Fields, in order: V gene, J gene, D gene, clone size, CDR3 DNA, CDR3 protein. A D gene is named only where the DNA matches it firmly. Clone sizes are given selectively: once, few, many, or a class where the clone is expanded.

TRBV6-5	TRBJ2-1	TRBD2	.	TGTGCCAGCAGTTTAACTAGCGCTTTTTACAATGAGCAGTTCTTC	CASSLTSAFYNEQFF
TRBV29-1	TRBJ2-3	.	.	TGCAGCGCTTCGGCAAGCGGAGGGATAGATACGCAGTATTTT	CSASASGGIDTQYF
TRBV30	TRBJ1-2	.	.	TGTGCCTGGAGTGTACAGAGGGACTATGGCTACACCTTC	CAWSVQRDYGYTF
TRBV10-2	TRBJ2-1	TRBD2	.	TGCGCCAGCCAACTAGCGGGGGCTTACAATGAGCAGTTCTTC	CASQLAGAYNEQFF
TRBV5-1	TRBJ2-7	TRBD2	few	TGCGCCAGCAGCGTCCTAGCGGGAGGGCCTCTCAGCTACGAGCAGTACTTC	CASSVLAGGPLSYEQYF
TRBV30	TRBJ2-7	TRBD2	.	TGTGCCGTTACCGGGACTAGCGGGGCCGAGCAGTACTTC	CAVTGTSGAEQYF
TRBV19	TRBJ1-1	TRBD1	.	TGTGCCAGTAGTCCTGGGACAGGGGGGGACACTGAAGCTTTCTTT	CASSPGTGGDTEAFF
TRBV15	TRBJ2-5	.	.	TGTGCCACCAGCAGATCCTACGGGATCCGACGAAGAAACGAAGAGACCCAGTACTTC	CATSRSYGIRRRNEETQYF
TRBV30	TRBJ2-7	TRBD1	.	TGTGCCTGGAGTCCGCCCGTAGGGGGCGAAGCGAGGACGAAACGCTACTACGAGCAGTACTTC	CAWSPPVGGEARTKRYYEQYF
TRBV7-7	TRBJ2-5	.	.	TGTGCTAGCAGCACCGGGACATCTCAAGAGACCCAGTACTTC	CASSTGTSQETQYF
TRBV30	TRBJ1-1	.	.	TGTGCCTGGAGTGTTGCACACGCGAACACTGAAGCTTTCTTT	CAWSVAHANTEAFF
TRBV2	TRBJ1-1	TRBD1	.	TGTGCCAGCAGGGTACAGGGGGCGCGCACTGAAGCTTTCTTT	CASRVQGARTEAFF
TRBV10-3	TRBJ2-7	.	.	TGTGCCATCAGTGAGGCGGGGTCTTCCTACGAGCAGTACTTC	CAISEAGSSYEQYF
TRBV6-1	TRBJ1-5	TRBD1	.	TGTGCCAGCAGTATGGACAGGGGAAGCAATCAGCCCCAGCATTTT	CASSMDRGSNQPQHF
TRBV6-4	TRBJ2-2	.	medium-sized	TGTGCCAGCCAACCTTCCATTGAGACCGGGGAGCTGTTTTTT	CASQPSIETGELFF
TRBV27	TRBJ1-2	TRBD1	.	TGTGCCAGCAGTCCACGGGACAGGGGGATAGGTGGCTACACCTTC	CASSPRDRGIGGYTF
TRBV6-5	TRBJ1-1	TRBD1	once	TGTGCCAGCAGTTACCACCAAGCAGGGGGGTATGAAGCTTTCTTT	CASSYHQAGGYEAFF
TRBV10-1	TRBJ2-7	.	.	TGCGCCAGCAGTGAGTATCTCTTCTACGAGCAGTACTTC	CASSEYLFYEQYF
TRBV28	TRBJ2-7	TRBD1	.	TGTGCCAGCAGAAACAGGGGGTACGAGCAGTACTTC	CASRNRGYEQYF
TRBV6-5	TRBJ1-1	.	.	TGTGCCAGCAGTTACTCGGGCGGGCTTGAAGCTTTCTTT	CASSYSGGLEAFF